A single sample gave rise to the 31 T cell receptor beta chains below, sequenced in a study of a mutant IDH1 vaccine in newly diagnosed glioma. These receptors' antigens are unknown. Sample time point: week 23, last vaccination. Topical imiquimod was applied with each vaccine dose, which held 300 ug of mutant IDH1 20-mer peptide. The table came from immunoSEQ multiplex PCR; TCRdb's copy has only in-frame clones and leaves some out. The sample lists about 56,000 clones; about 90% were seen once. The sequencing here drew on PBMCs, taken from a glioma patient whose treatment included an IDH1 peptide vaccine. The receptors stem from a man aged 35-49 years with glioma.

V usage is TRBV5-8 and J usage is TRBJ2-7; TRBD2 matches 14 bases. This CDR3 region has 16 residues. J was trimmed by 2 bases and V by 4 bases; bases with no gene match: 5. From germline, CDR1 is SGHTS and CDR2 YDEGEE. Here the CDR3 reads CASSRRTSGGPYEQYF. The CDR3 DNA is TGTGCCAGCAGCAGAAGGACTAGCGGGGGGCCCTACGAGCAGTACTTC.

This chain links TRBV4-3 with TRBJ2-2; TRBD2 is a possible D gene (5 bases). Germline CDR1 LGHNA, CDR2 YSLEER. Trimming stripped 3 bases from V and 6 bases from J, with 8 bases between. The CDR3 has 13 residues. DNA of the CDR3: TGCGCCAGCAGCCAGACGCGGGCCGGGGAGCTGTTTTTT. This translates into CASSQTRAGELFF.

The CDR3 region has the DNA TGTGCCAGCAGCGTGAGCGGGAGGGCGGCCTACGAGCAGTACTTC. It encodes CASSVSGRAAYEQYF. V and J are TRBV6-6 and TRBJ2-7; 10 positions match TRBD2. This CDR3 spans 15 amino acids. Germline loops: CDR1 MNHNY, CDR2 SVGAGI (reference sequence). The J segment lost 2 bases and the V segment lost 6 bases, leaving 7 bases of the junction unmatched.

The chain couples TRBV10-3 to TRBJ2-7; D is unresolved. Trimming pared 2 bases from V and 5 bases from J, leaving 7 bases between. Germline V gene lookup returns CDR1 ENHRY and CDR2 SYGVKD. This CDR3 is built from 12 residues. The chain's CDR3 is CAISEGSHEQYF. The CDR3 DNA reads TGTGCCATCAGTGAGGGTTCCCACGAGCAGTACTTC.

The DNA of the CDR3 is TGTGCCAGCAACGGAAAGGGGGCGCCCACTGAAGCTTTCTTT. This encodes CASNGKGAPTEAFF. The gene calls are TRBV6-1 and TRBJ1-1; 7 bases fit TRBD1. In germline, CDR1 is MNHNS, CDR2 SASEGT. The ends lost 7 bases at V and 4 bases at J; junction bases unmatched: 9. This CDR3 comprises 14 residues.

The chain couples TRBV6-5 to TRBJ2-1, with 10 bases that match TRBD2. Germline trimming cut 4 bases from V and 7 bases from J; bases unmatched to any gene: 10. Per germline, CDR1 MNHEY and CDR2 SVGAGI. This CDR3 contains 16 residues. The CDR3 protein is CASSSRSSGSWNEQFF. CDR3 nucleotides: TGTGCCAGCAGTTCCCGGTCTAGCGGGAGTTGGAATGAGCAGTTCTTC.

V usage is TRBV18 and J usage is TRBJ1-3; the D is unclear. The V gene lost 2 bases and the J gene lost 0 bases, with 8 bases spanning the gap. Germline V gives CDR1 KGHSH, CDR2 LQKENI. The CDR3 loop spans 15 amino acids. The CDR3 DNA reads as TGTGCCAGCTCACCAGCGATTAGCTCTGGAAACACCATATATTTT. Translating gives CASSPAISSGNTIYF. The full variable domain, rest sourced from reference TRBV18 and TRBJ1-3, is NAGVMQNPRHLVRRRGQEARLRCSPMKGHSHVYWYRQLPEEGLKFMVYLQKENIIDESGMPKERFSAEFPKEGPSILRIQQVVRGDSAAYFCASSPAISSGNTIYFGEGSWLTVV.

The chain has TRBV4-1 and TRBJ2-3; D perhaps matches TRBD1 (6 bases). There are 14 residues in the CDR3. Germline V lookup: CDR1 MGHRA, CDR2 YSYEKL. Trimming stripped 4 bases from V and 2 bases from J, with 10 bases between. In nucleotides, the CDR3 is TGCGCCAGCAGCCCGCTGGGGGCCACAGATACGCAGTATTTT. Encoded protein: CASSPLGATDTQYF.

The chain has TRBV7-8 and TRBJ2-7; tentatively, D is TRBD1 (6 bases). Germline values: CDR1 SGHVS, CDR2 FQNEAQ. Trimming took off 2 bases at V and 0 bases at J, with 8 bases between the two ends. CDR3 size: 14 residues. The CDR3 here is CASSLRGTSYEQYF. CDR3 in DNA: TGTGCCAGCAGCTTAAGGGGGACCTCCTACGAGCAGTACTTC.

The chain combines TRBV6-5 with TRBJ1-5, with 7 bases identical to TRBD1. Looked up from germline, CDR1 is MNHEY and CDR2 is SVGAGI. The length of the CDR3 is 14 residues. The V segment lost 5 bases and the J segment 2 bases; nucleotides outside the gene matches: 3. In DNA form, the CDR3 reads TGTGCCAGCAGTACAGGGGTCGGCAATCAGCCCCAGCATTTT. Translated: CASSTGVGNQPQHF.

This chain connects TRBV6-5 to TRBJ2-3, with D possibly being TRBD2 (6 bases). This CDR3 region has 14 residues. Per germline, CDR1 MNHEY and CDR2 SVGAGI. V was pared by 6 bases and J by 2 bases, with 12 bases between. CDR3 bases: TGTGCCAGCAGGCGGGGCCCGTACACAGATACGCAGTATTTT. Its protein is CASRRGPYTDTQYF.

Points on this clone: Other DNA variants within this sample encode the same CDR3. This chain links TRBV5-1 with TRBJ2-5; TRBD2 matches 16 bases. The CDR3 contains 16 residues. Germline lookup yields CDR1 SGHRS and CDR2 YFSETQ. Germline trimming cut 4 bases from V and 5 bases from J; bases unmatched to any gene: 5. Here the CDR3 reads CASSTGLAGGTETQYF. In DNA form, the CDR3 reads TGCGCCAGCAGCACGGGACTAGCGGGAGGGACGGAGACCCAGTACTTC.

Concerning this clone itself: Other DNA sequences from this sample encode an identical CDR3 as well. The chain carries TRBV5-1 and TRBJ2-1; the match to TRBD2 covers 7 bases. CDR1 and CDR2 from the germline V gene are SGHRS and YFSETQ. This CDR3 is built from 14 residues. J lost 4 bases, V lost 7 bases, and 8 bases had no gene match. CDR3: CASSGGEFYNEQFF. The CDR3 nucleotides are TGCGCCAGCTCTGGGGGGGAGTTTTACAATGAGCAGTTCTTC. Looking up the rest from reference TRBV5-1 and TRBJ2-1 gives the full variable domain: KAGVTQTPRYLIKTRGQQVTLSCSPISGHRSVSWYQQTPGQGLQFLFEYFSETQRNKGNFPGRFSGRQFSNSRSEMNVSTLELGDSALYLCASSGGEFYNEQFFGPGTRLTVL.

The J gene is TRBJ2-7, the V gene TRBV20-1, with TRBD1 as a possible D gene (5 bases). CDR3 length: 9 residues. V was pared by 7 bases and J by 12 bases, with 13 bases between. CDR1 and CDR2 (germline): DFQATT, SNEGSKA (reference sequence). The CDR3 region is CSVSGSGYF. CDR3 nucleotides: TGCAGTGTCTCAGGGTCGGGGTACTTC.

The chain combines TRBV6-1 with TRBJ2-1, with 10 bases lining up with TRBD2. The CDR3 totals 16 residues. The ends lost 3 bases at V and 4 bases at J; junction bases unmatched: 6. The germline V gene has CDR1 MNHNS and CDR2 SASEGT. The CDR3 here is CASSESSSGSYNEQFF. CDR3 bases: TGTGCCAGCAGTGAGTCCTCTAGCGGGAGTTACAATGAGCAGTTCTTC.

V usage is TRBV28 and J usage is TRBJ1-2; D call uncertain. CDR1 is MDHEN, CDR2 SYDVKM, per germline. CDR3 size: 13 residues. V lost 6 bases to trimming and J lost 3 bases, with 11 bases between them. CDR3 region: CASSGHDYYGYTF. Here the CDR3 DNA reads TGTGCCAGCAGCGGGCATGATTACTATGGCTACACCTTC.

The chain uses TRBV6-5 and TRBJ1-2; TRBD1 is a possible D gene (5 bases). The CDR3 totals 13 residues. V was cut by 6 bases and J by 5 bases, with 13 bases left in between. Germline lookup yields CDR1 MNHEY and CDR2 SVGAGI. The DNA for the CDR3 is TGTGCCAGCAGCCGGGGGGTCTTGTATGGCTACACCTTC. This translates into CASSRGVLYGYTF.

V gene TRBV18 combines with J gene TRBJ2-1; D may be TRBD2 (6 bases). In germline, CDR1 is KGHSH, CDR2 LQKENI. Trimming took off 0 bases at V and 7 bases at J, with 16 bases between the two ends. The CDR3 is made up of 16 amino acids. CDR3 DNA sequence: TGTGCCAGCTCACCACCGGGGCTAGGGACTCGGAATGAGCAGTTCTTC. Protein: CASSPPGLGTRNEQFF.

Regarding this clone: The limits of the CDR3 on the DNA are not certain, so only TCRdb's listed CDR3 is given. The chain uses TRBV7-6 and TRBJ2-4; TRBD2, the D gene given by the table, was not confirmed from the DNA. Per the germline V gene, CDR1 is SGHVS and CDR2 is FNYEAQ. The CDR3 is 12 amino acids in total, end residues counted. The CDR3 sequence: CASSFASGSMHF.

J is TRBJ2-1 and V is TRBV7-3; TRBD2 matches at 7 bases. Germline values: CDR1 SGHTA, CDR2 FQGTGA. The CDR3 spans 13 residues. The V and J ends lost 3 bases and 10 bases, in that order; junction bases with no gene match: 6. DNA of the CDR3: TGTGCCAGCAGCTTGACTAGCTTTACGGAGCAGTTCTTC. This sequence encodes CASSLTSFTEQFF.

This clone showed up just once. The CDR3 sequence is CASRPSSSYEQYF. Here the CDR3 DNA reads TGTGCCAGCAGACCCAGCTCGTCCTACGAGCAGTACTTC. This sequence joins TRBV6-1 and TRBJ2-7; D remains ambiguous. The V and J ends lost 6 bases and 1 base respectively, with 10 bases between them. Germline assignment: CDR1 MNHNS and CDR2 SASEGT. The CDR3 totals 13 residues.

The genes are TRBV9 and TRBJ1-3, with TRBD1 matching 7 bases. Germline V gives CDR1 SGDLS, CDR2 YYNGEE. The CDR3 consists of 15 residues. The trim removed 4 bases at V and 2 bases at J, leaving 6 bases unmatched. CDR3 DNA sequence: TGTGCCAGCAGCCCTAACAGGGGTCCTGGAAACACCATATATTTT. It codes for CASSPNRGPGNTIYF.

The J gene is TRBJ1-1, the V gene TRBV6-4; weak D call: TRBD1 (5 bases). This CDR3 comprises 13 residues. V was pared by 5 bases and J by 1 base, with 8 bases between. Germline CDR1 reads MRHNA; CDR2 reads SNTAGT. This chain's CDR3 is CASSQDTNTEAFF. In DNA, the CDR3 is TGTGCCAGCAGTCAGGACACGAACACTGAAGCTTTCTTT.

The V and J genes are TRBV20-1 and TRBJ1-2; D gene unclear. The V gene's germline CDR1 is DFQATT and CDR2 SNEGSKA (reference sequence). The CDR3 consists of 10 residues. V was clipped by 6 bases and J by 4 bases, with 6 bases between them. The CDR3 region has the DNA TGCAGTGCACGGGGCTATGGCTACACCTTC. Residues: CSARGYGYTF.

V gene TRBV19 combines with J gene TRBJ1-2; 12 bases are shared with TRBD1. In germline, CDR1 is LNHDA, CDR2 SQIVND (reference sequence). The CDR3 consists of 15 residues. V gave up 7 bases and J gave up 4 bases; unmatched junction bases: 7. The CDR3 DNA reads TGTGCCAGTAAAATCGGGACAGGGGGCTTCTATGGCTACACCTTC. This gives the protein CASKIGTGGFYGYTF. Using reference TRBV19 and TRBJ1-2 for the parts outside the CDR3, the full variable domain is DGGITQSPKYLFRKEGQNVTLSCEQNLNHDAMYWYRQDPGQGLRLIYYSQIVNDFQKGDIAEGYSVSREKKESFPLTVTSAQKNPTAFYLCASKIGTGGFYGYTFGSGTRLTVV.

This chain joins TRBV5-1 and TRBJ2-7; 7 bases line up with TRBD2. Germline-derived CDR1 and CDR2 are SGHRS and YFSETQ. Germline trimming cut 3 bases from V and 3 bases from J; bases unmatched to any gene: 12. The CDR3 is made up of 16 amino acids. The CDR3 DNA sequence: TGCGCCAGCAGCTCAACTCGCGGACGGGAGGTCTACGAGCAGTACTTC. It codes for CASSSTRGREVYEQYF.

This rearrangement joins TRBV2 to TRBJ1-1; the D is unclear. This CDR3 is built from 14 residues. Germline V gives CDR1 SNHLY, CDR2 FYNNEI. Trimming removed 2 bases from V and 1 base from J, with 8 bases in between. CDR3 sequence (DNA): TGTGCCAGCAGTGAAAGGTTCCGGAACACTGAAGCTTTCTTT. Translated, it gives CASSERFRNTEAFF.

J is TRBJ2-5 and V is TRBV5-1; D might be TRBD2 (5 bases). Germline CDR1 is SGHRS and CDR2 is YFSETQ. Between the trimmed V and J ends, which lost 1 base and 2 bases, there was a span of 9 bases. This CDR3 spans 14 amino acids. The CDR3 DNA reads TGCGCCAGCAGCTTGTCGGGGTCACAAGAGACCCAGTACTTC. Amino acid sequence: CASSLSGSQETQYF.

J is TRBJ1-2 and V is TRBV27, with TRBD1 as a possible D gene (6 bases). Trimming took 2 bases from V and 8 from J, leaving 15 bases between them. Germline assignment: CDR1 MNHEY and CDR2 SMNVEV (reference sequence). CDR3 length: 14 amino acids. The DNA for the CDR3 is TGTGCCAGCAGTTTAAATATTGGGGGCCGCGGCTACACCTTC. Translating gives CASSLNIGGRGYTF.

This chain connects TRBV10-3 to TRBJ2-5; 10 bases are shared with TRBD2. The CDR3 runs 18 residues. Trimming cost V 3 bases and J 3 bases; bases outside gene matches: 13. Germline V gives CDR1 ENHRY, CDR2 SYGVKD. The CDR3 loop reads CAISDFVVGLAGEETQYF. The DNA for the CDR3 is TGTGCCATCAGTGATTTTGTGGTAGGTCTAGCGGGAGAAGAGACCCAGTACTTC.

This chain joins TRBV10-2 and TRBJ2-1; D perhaps matches TRBD2 (6 bases). From germline, CDR1 is WSHSY and CDR2 SAAADI. The CDR3 is 13 amino acids. Trimming stripped 8 bases from V and 4 bases from J, with 12 bases between. CDR3 region: CASRDWNYNEQFF. CDR3 nucleotide sequence: TGCGCCAGCCGGGACTGGAATTACAATGAGCAGTTCTTC.